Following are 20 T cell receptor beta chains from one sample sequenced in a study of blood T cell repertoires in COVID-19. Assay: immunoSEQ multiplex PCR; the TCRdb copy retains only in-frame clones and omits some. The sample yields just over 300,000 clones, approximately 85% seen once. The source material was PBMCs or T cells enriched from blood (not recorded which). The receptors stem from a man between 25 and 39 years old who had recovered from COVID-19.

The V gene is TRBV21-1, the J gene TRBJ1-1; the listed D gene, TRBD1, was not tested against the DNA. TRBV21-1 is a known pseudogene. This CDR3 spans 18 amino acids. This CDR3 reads CASSKAVGTGFLDTEAFF. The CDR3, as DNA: TGTGCCAGCAGCAAAGCGGTAGGGACAGGGTTTCTAGACACTGAAGCTTTCTTT.

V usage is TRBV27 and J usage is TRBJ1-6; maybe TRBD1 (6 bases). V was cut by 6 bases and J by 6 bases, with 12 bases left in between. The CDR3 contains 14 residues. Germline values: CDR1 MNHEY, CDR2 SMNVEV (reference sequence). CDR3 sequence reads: CASRLQGGNSPLHF. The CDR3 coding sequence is TGTGCCAGCAGGTTACAGGGAGGTAATTCACCCCTCCACTTT.

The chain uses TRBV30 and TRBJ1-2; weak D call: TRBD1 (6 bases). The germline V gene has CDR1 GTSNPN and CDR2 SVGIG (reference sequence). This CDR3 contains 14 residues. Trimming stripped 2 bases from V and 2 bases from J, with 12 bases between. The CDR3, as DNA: TGTGCCTGGAGTAGGGGGGGCTTCAACTATGGCTACACCTTC. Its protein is CAWSRGGFNYGYTF.

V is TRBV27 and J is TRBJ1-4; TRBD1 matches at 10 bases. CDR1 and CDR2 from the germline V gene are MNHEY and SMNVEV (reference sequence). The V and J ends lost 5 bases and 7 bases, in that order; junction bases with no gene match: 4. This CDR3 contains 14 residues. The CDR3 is CASSMTGGFEKLFF. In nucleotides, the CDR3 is TGTGCCAGCAGTATGACAGGGGGCTTTGAAAAACTGTTTTTT.

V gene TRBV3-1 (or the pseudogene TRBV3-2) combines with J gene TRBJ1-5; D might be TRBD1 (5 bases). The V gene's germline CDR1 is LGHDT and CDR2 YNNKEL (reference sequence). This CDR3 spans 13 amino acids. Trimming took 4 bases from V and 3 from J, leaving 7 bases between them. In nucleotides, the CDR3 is TGTGCCAGCAGCCCGACAGTCAATCAGCCCCAGCATTTT. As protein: CASSPTVNQPQHF.

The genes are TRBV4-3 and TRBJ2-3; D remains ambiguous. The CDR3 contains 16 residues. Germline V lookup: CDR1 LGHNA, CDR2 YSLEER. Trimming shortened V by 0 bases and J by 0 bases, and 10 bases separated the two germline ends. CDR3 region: CASSQDYDTSTDTQYF. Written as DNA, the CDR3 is TGCGCCAGCAGCCAAGATTACGATACTAGCACAGATACGCAGTATTTT.

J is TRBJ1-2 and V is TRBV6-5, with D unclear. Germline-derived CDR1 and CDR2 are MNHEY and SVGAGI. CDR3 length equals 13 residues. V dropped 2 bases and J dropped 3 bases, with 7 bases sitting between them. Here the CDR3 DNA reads TGTGCCAGCAGTTACGGGCAGGACTATGGCTACACCTTC. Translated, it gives CASSYGQDYGYTF.

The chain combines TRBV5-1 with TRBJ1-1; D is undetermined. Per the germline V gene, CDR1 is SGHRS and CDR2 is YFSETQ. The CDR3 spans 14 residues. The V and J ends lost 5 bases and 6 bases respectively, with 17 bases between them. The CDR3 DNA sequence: TGCGCCAGCAGTGACCTTATTTTAGAGGCTGAAGCTTTCTTT. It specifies CASSDLILEAEAFF.

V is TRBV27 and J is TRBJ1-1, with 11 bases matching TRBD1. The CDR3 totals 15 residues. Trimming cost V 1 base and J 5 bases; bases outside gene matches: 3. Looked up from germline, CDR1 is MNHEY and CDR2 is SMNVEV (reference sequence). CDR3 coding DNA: TGTGCCAGCAGTTTATTAGGGACAGGGGGGACTGAAGCTTTCTTT. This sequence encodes CASSLLGTGGTEAFF.

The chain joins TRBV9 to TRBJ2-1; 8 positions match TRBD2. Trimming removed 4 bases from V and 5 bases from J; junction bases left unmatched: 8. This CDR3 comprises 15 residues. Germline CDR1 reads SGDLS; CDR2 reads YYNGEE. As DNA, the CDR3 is TGTGCCAGCAGCCCCCGGGGGGGTTTTAACAATGAGCAGTTCTTC. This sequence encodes CASSPRGGFNNEQFF.

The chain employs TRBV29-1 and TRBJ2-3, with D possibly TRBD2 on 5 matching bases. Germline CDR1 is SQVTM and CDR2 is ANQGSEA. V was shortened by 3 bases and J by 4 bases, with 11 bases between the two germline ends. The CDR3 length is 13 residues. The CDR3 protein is CSVDYGRADTQYF. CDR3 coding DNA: TGCAGCGTTGATTATGGGCGGGCAGATACGCAGTATTTT.

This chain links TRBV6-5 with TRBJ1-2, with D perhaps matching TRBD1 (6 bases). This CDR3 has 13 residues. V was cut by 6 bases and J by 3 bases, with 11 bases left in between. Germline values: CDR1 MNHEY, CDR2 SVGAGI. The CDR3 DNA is TGTGCCAGCAGACAGGGCACTGACTATGGCTACACCTTC. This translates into CASRQGTDYGYTF.

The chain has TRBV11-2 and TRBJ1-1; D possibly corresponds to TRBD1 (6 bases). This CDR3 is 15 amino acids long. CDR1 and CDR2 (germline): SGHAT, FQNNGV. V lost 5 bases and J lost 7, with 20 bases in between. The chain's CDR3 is CASSRPWAGEIEAFF. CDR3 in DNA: TGTGCCAGCAGCCGACCGTGGGCAGGGGAAATTGAAGCTTTCTTT.

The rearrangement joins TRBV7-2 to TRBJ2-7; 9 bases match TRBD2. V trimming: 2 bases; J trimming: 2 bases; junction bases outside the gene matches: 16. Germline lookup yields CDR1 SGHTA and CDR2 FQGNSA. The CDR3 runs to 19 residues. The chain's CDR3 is CASSLRSRPEAGGTYEQYF. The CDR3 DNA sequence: TGTGCCAGCAGCTTACGGTCCCGACCGGAAGCGGGGGGAACCTACGAGCAGTACTTC.

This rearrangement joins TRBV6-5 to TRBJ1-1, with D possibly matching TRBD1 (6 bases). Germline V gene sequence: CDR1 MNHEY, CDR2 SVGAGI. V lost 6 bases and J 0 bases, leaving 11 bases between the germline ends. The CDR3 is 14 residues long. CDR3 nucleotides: TGTGCCAGCAGATTACAGGGCATGAACACTGAAGCTTTCTTT. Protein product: CASRLQGMNTEAFF.

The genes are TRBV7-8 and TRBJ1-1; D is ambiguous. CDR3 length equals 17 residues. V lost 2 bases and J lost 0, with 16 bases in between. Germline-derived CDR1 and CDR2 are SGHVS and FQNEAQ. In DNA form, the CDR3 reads TGTGCCAGCAGCTTAAAGAGGGAGGGCTACATGAACACTGAAGCTTTCTTT. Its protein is CASSLKREGYMNTEAFF. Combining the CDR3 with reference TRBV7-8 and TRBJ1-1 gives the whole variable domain GAGVSQSPRYKVAKRGQDVALRCDPISGHVSLFWYQQALGQGPEFLTYFQNEAQLDKSGLPSDRFFAERPEGSVSTLKIQRTQQEDSAVYLCASSLKREGYMNTEAFFGQGTRLTVV.

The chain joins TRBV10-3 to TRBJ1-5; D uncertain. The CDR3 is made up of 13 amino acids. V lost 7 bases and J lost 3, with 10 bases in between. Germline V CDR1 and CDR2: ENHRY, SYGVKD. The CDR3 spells CAITRELNQPQHF. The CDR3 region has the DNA TGTGCCATCACGCGGGAACTCAATCAGCCCCAGCATTTT.

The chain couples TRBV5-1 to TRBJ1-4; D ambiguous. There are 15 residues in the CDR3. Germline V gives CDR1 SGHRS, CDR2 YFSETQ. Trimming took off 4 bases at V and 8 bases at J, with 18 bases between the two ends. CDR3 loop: CASSPAVAQAEKLFF. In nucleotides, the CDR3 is TGCGCCAGCAGCCCAGCGGTCGCCCAAGCCGAAAAACTGTTTTTT. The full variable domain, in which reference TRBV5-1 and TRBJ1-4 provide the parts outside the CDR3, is KAGVTQTPRYLIKTRGQQVTLSCSPISGHRSVSWYQQTPGQGLQFLFEYFSETQRNKGNFPGRFSGRQFSNSRSEMNVSTLELGDSALYLCASSPAVAQAEKLFFGSGTQLSVL.

The CDR3 protein is CASSTRTGDGISGNTIYF. As DNA, the CDR3 is TGTGCCAGTAGTACCCGGACAGGGGATGGGATCTCTGGAAACACCATATATTTT. V is TRBV19 and J is TRBJ1-3; TRBD1 agrees at 9 bases. CDR3 length: 18 residues. Germline values: CDR1 LNHDA, CDR2 SQIVND (reference sequence). Germline trimming cut 4 bases from V and 0 bases from J; bases unmatched to any gene: 10.

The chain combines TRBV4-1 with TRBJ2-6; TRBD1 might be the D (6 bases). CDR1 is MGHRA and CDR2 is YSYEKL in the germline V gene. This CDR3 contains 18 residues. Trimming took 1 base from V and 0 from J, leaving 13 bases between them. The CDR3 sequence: CASSQGGGRPSGANVLTF. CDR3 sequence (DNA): TGCGCCAGCAGCCAAGGAGGGGGTAGACCCTCTGGGGCCAACGTCCTGACTTTC.